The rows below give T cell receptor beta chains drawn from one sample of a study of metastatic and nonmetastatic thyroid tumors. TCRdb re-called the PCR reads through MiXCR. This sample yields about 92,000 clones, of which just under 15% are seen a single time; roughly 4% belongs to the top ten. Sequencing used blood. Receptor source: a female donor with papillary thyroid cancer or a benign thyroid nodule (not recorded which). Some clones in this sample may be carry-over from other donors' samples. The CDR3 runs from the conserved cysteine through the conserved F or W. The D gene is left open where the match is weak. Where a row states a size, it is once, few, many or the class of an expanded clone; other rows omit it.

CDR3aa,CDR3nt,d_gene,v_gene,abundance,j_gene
CASSENKGTANTGELFF,TGCGCCAGCAGTGAAAACAAAGGGACAGCGAACACCGGGGAGCTGTTTTTT,TRBD1,TRBV10-1,many,TRBJ2-2
CASSIRASGGTFTDTQYF,TGTGCCAGTAGTATACGAGCTAGCGGGGGGACCTTCACAGATACGCAGTATTTT,TRBD2,TRBV19,many,TRBJ2-3
CSAKLAGFSPDTQYF,TGCAGTGCTAAACTAGCGGGGTTCTCTCCAGATACGCAGTATTTT,TRBD2,TRBV20-1,many,TRBJ2-3
CASSWGTRRTGELFF,TGTGCCAGCAGCTGGGGGACTAGAAGGACCGGGGAGCTGTTTTTT,TRBD2,TRBV7-2,many,TRBJ2-2
CSATFGGGHDYGYTF,TGCAGTGCTACGTTTGGGGGGGGGCACGACTATGGCTACACCTTC,NA,TRBV20-1,NA,TRBJ1-2
CTSSLDGLAKQFF,TGTACCAGCAGCTTAGATGGGCTTGCTAAGCAGTTCTTC,NA,TRBV11-2,once,TRBJ2-1
CASSPGQGSLSSYEQYF,TGTGCCAGCTCACCGGGACAGGGGTCCCTTAGCTCCTACGAGCAGTACTTC,TRBD1,TRBV18,many,TRBJ2-7
CASSSPGTGDSEQYF,TGTGCCAGCAGTTCCCCAGGTACCGGGGACTCCGAGCAGTACTTC,NA,TRBV27,few,TRBJ2-7
CASSQNRGPYNEQFF,TGTGCCAGCAGCCAAAACCGGGGGCCGTACAATGAGCAGTTCTTC,NA,TRBV11-2,NA,TRBJ2-1
CASSLQGEAFF,TGTGCCAGCAGCTTACAGGGTGAAGCTTTCTTT,NA,TRBV11-1,many,TRBJ1-1
CASSLQGHPRNTEAFF,TGTGCCAGCAGCTTACAGGGACACCCGAGGAACACTGAAGCTTTCTTT,NA,TRBV11-1,many,TRBJ1-1
CASSLAVRDYEQYF,TGTGCCAGCAGCTTAGCGGTTAGGGACTACGAGCAGTACTTC,NA,TRBV7-9,many,TRBJ2-7
CASSYSPGCYEQYF,TGTGCCAGCAGTTATTCTCCCGGGTGTTACGAGCAGTACTTC,NA,TRBV6-6,few,TRBJ2-7
CASSLPGKTQYF,TGTGCCAGCAGTTTACCAGGGAAGACCCAGTACTTC,NA,TRBV28,many,TRBJ2-5
CASSNRGLTYNEQFF,TGTGCCAGCAGTAACAGGGGGCTGACCTACAATGAGCAGTTCTTC,TRBD1,TRBV6-1,many,TRBJ2-1
CASSPYLQGKVTEAFF,TGTGCCAGCTCACCATATCTACAGGGGAAGGTCACTGAAGCTTTCTTT,TRBD1,TRBV18,many,TRBJ1-1
CASSPRERGGGDEQFF,TGTGCCAGCTCACCAAGGGAGCGGGGGGGCGGTGATGAGCAGTTCTTC,TRBD2,TRBV18,many,TRBJ2-1
CASSLAVNYGYTF,TGTGCCAGCAGTTTGGCGGTTAACTATGGCTACACCTTC,NA,TRBV28,many,TRBJ1-2
CASSYTSSGGLDTQYF,TGTGCCAGCAGCTACACCTCTAGCGGGGGGTTAGATACGCAGTATTTT,TRBD2,TRBV5-6,many,TRBJ2-3
CASSLGAGGPNEQFF,TGTGCCAGCAGCTTAGGGGCGGGGGGGCCCAATGAGCAGTTCTTC,TRBD2,TRBV11-2,many,TRBJ2-1
CAWRGQGARGYTF,TGTGCCTGGAGAGGACAGGGGGCGCGGGGCTACACCTTC,TRBD1,TRBV30,many,TRBJ1-2
CASKSGEAYNEKLFF,TGCGCCAGCAAGTCGGGGGAGGCTTATAATGAAAAACTGTTTTTT,NA,TRBV4-1,NA,TRBJ1-4
CSARDQFDSRTYEQYF,TGCAGTGCTAGAGATCAATTCGACTCGCGCACTTACGAGCAGTACTTC,NA,TRBV20-1,many,TRBJ2-7
CASSYGILGNTIYF,TGTGCCAGCAGTTACGGGATCTTGGGAAACACCATATATTTT,NA,TRBV6-6,many,TRBJ1-3
CAWTTGTGYGYTF,TGTGCCTGGACCACCGGGACCGGGTATGGCTACACCTTC,NA,TRBV30,many,TRBJ1-2
CASSLTGMNTEAFF,TGTGCCAGTAGTCTTACAGGCATGAACACTGAAGCTTTCTTT,NA,TRBV19,NA,TRBJ1-1
CASTLGRGSPYSNQPQHF,TGTGCCAGTACCCTCGGCAGGGGGTCACCGTATAGCAATCAGCCCCAGCATTTT,TRBD1,TRBV19,many,TRBJ1-5
CASSSNTEAFF,TGTGCCAGCTCGTCTAACACTGAAGCTTTCTTT,NA,TRBV9,many,TRBJ1-1
CASSSGTSESYEQYF,TGTGCCAGCAGCTCCGGGACTAGCGAATCCTACGAGCAGTACTTC,TRBD2,TRBV6-1,many,TRBJ2-7
CASSRQTDQPQHF,TGCGCCAGCAGCCGACAGACTGATCAGCCCCAGCATTTT,NA,TRBV4-1,many,TRBJ1-5
CAISEVGGNYGYTF,TGTGCCATCAGTGAGGTGGGAGGAAACTATGGCTACACCTTC,NA,TRBV10-3,many,TRBJ1-2
CASPEPGTTQEKLFF,TGCGCCAGCCCCGAGCCGGGCACCACACAGGAAAAACTGTTTTTT,NA,TRBV4-1,many,TRBJ1-4
CASSSVAGISRVQETQYF,TGTGCCAGCAGCTCAGTCGCGGGGATAAGTCGGGTTCAGGAGACCCAGTACTTC,NA,TRBV11-1,many,TRBJ2-5
CASSLDLRRGYTF,TGTGCCAGCAGCTTAGACCTCAGGAGAGGCTACACCTTC,NA,TRBV11-2,NA,TRBJ1-2
CASNSVRFQETQYF,TGTGCCAGCAATTCAGTCAGGTTCCAAGAGACCCAGTACTTC,NA,TRBV6-1,many,TRBJ2-5
CASGYNSYNEQLF,TGTGCTAGTGGATATAACTCCTACAACGAGCAGTTGTTC,NA,TRBV12-5,few,TRBJ2-1
CASSPSRVGAFF,TGTGCCAGTAGTCCGAGCAGGGTCGGCGCTTTCTTT,NA,TRBV19,many,TRBJ1-1
CASTRGNLYSTDTQYF,TGTGCCAGCACGCGGGGCAACCTTTATAGCACAGATACGCAGTATTTT,NA,TRBV27,many,TRBJ2-3
CASSPGIGTDTQYF,TGTGCCAGCTCACCAGGAATCGGCACAGATACGCAGTATTTT,NA,TRBV18,many,TRBJ2-3
CAIKALTGYEQYF,TGTGCCATTAAGGCTCTGACAGGCTACGAGCAGTACTTC,NA,TRBV19,few,TRBJ2-7
CASSPPQGLETQYF,TGTGCCAGCTCACCACCGCAGGGCTTGGAGACCCAGTACTTC,NA,TRBV18,NA,TRBJ2-5
CASSLVSGLGHEQFF,TGTGCCAGCAGCTTAGTGTCGGGACTAGGTCATGAGCAGTTCTTC,TRBD2,TRBV11-2,many,TRBJ2-1
CASSLQGDEKLFF,TGTGCCAGCAGCTTACAGGGAGATGAAAAACTGTTTTTT,NA,TRBV7-6,many,TRBJ1-4
CASSVDRGSTEAFF,TGTGCCAGCAGTGTGGACAGGGGTTCAACTGAAGCTTTCTTT,TRBD1,TRBV6-1,many,TRBJ1-1
CASSLGRLMNTEAFF,TGTGCCAGCAGCTTGGGACGGCTTATGAACACTGAAGCTTTCTTT,NA,TRBV7-8,many,TRBJ1-1
CASRLRTATNEKLFF,TGTGCCAGTAGGTTACGAACTGCAACTAATGAAAAACTGTTTTTT,NA,TRBV19,many,TRBJ1-4
CASSPGKGQYF,TGTGCCAGCAGCCCGGGAAAAGGGCAGTACTTC,NA,TRBV3-1,many,TRBJ2-7
CASSPDRAPGELFF,TGCGCCAGCAGCCCGGACAGGGCCCCCGGGGAGCTGTTTTTT,TRBD1,TRBV4-1,many,TRBJ2-2